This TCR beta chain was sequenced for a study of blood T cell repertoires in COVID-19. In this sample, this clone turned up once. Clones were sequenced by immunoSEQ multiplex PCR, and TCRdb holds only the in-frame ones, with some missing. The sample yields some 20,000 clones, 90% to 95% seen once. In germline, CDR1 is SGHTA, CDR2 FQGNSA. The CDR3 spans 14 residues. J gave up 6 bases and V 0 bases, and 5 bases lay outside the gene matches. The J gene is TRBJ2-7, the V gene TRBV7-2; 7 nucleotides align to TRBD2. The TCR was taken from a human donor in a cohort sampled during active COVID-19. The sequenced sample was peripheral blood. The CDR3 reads CASSLAETSTEQYF. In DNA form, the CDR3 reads TGTGCCAGCAGCTTAGCCGAGACTAGCACCGAGCAGTACTTC.